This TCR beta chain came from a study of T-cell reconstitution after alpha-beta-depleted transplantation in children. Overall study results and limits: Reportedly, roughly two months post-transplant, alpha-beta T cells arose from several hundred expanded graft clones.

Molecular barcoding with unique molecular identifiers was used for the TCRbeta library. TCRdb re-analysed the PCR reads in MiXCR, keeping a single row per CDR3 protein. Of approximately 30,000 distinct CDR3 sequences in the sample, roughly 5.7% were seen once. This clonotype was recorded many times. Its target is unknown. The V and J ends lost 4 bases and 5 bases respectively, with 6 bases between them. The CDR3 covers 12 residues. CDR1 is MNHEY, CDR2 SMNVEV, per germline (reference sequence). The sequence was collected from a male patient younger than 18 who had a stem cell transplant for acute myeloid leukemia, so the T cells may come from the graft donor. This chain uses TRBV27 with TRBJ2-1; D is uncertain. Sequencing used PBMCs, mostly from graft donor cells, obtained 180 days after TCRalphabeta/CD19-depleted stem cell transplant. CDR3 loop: CASSSLHNEQFF. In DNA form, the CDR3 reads TGTGCCAGCAGTTCCTTACACAATGAGCAGTTCTTC.